This T cell receptor beta chain was identified in a study of metastatic and nonmetastatic thyroid tumors (dated by TCRdb to 2020 to 2022). General notes on the study: The researchers compared repertoires between peripheral blood samples and tumor or nodule tissue samples from patients with malignant or benign thyroid disease.

No patient had received any treatment before thyroid surgery. Using T-cell receptor beta sequencing, the researchers looked back retrospectively at clinical samples from patients, gathered between about 2012 and 2019. Looking up the germline V gene yields CDR1 MNHEY and CDR2 SVGAGI. After removal of 2 bases from V and 6 bases from J, the junction retains 4 bases not matched to a gene. The CDR3 numbers 13 residues from cysteine through phenylalanine. CDR3 DNA is the only sequence kept; it has 39 bases, read in frame from the first base. The receptor library was made with PCR. The sequencer was an Illumina HiSeq 4000. The TCR beta-chain CDR3 region of each patient was profiled by high-throughput sequencing. The original methods were these. CDR3 differences across clinicopathological groups were used to build a classifier for discriminating distant-metastatic papillary thyroid cancer patients. Repertoire diversity was assessed with the Shannon index, and tumor-blood repertoire similarity with the Morisita-Horn index. TCRdb applied fastp at Q25 and MiXCR to the public reads, then kept only in-frame beta chains. TCRdb, not the authors, supplied the V and J calls. The sample includes fewer than 20,000 clones, with over 25% observed a single time. The ten largest make up almost 25% of the sample.

Beyond this particular receptor, the publication reports: In both blood and tumor samples, malignant tumors were reported to have significantly higher TCR beta diversity than benign nodules.

Points on this clone: Its cognate antigen has yet to be identified. No per-base quality is available; no much larger clone lies one base away.

This sequence was found in a male donor with papillary thyroid cancer or a benign thyroid nodule (not recorded which). Some clones in this sample may be carry-over from other donors' samples. Material: tumor tissue. The sequence links TRBV6-5 to TRBJ2-7; a stretch of 7 junction bases matches TRBD1. CDR3 sequence: CASSYGQVGEQYF. The nucleotide sequence reads as follows: TGTGCCAGCAGTTACGGACAGGTCGGCGAGCAGTACTTC.